This T cell receptor (beta chain) is drawn from a study of monozygotic twins with inflammatory bowel disease (dated by TCRdb to between 2018 and 2021). Looking at the study overall: The complete study included approximately 30 monozygotic twin pairs: 19 IBD-discordant Danish pairs and nine German pairs, of which four were IBD-concordant and five were IBD-discordant. Within discordant pairs, disease-associated traits were sought mainly by comparing IBD patients with their genetically identical healthy co-twins. Each individual had, on average, about 151 000 unique TCRalpha sequences and 181 000 unique TCRbeta sequences available for analysis.

What the authors observed across the whole study: The results gave no support for a single strong signal or clonotype linked to IBD. Compared with healthy twins, IBD patients had fewer clonotypes in common with other individuals, a difference most pronounced in patients showing signs of disease activity. Because patients were on differing immunosuppressive treatments, the repertoires may have picked up extra background noise and inter-individual variability. Repertoire similarity did not differ between concordant and discordant twins, possibly due to limited statistical power. The analysis was unable to tell apart different T cell subtypes. A decrease in TCRbeta repertoire diversity, as measured by inverse Simpson index, was observed in IBD patients compared with their healthy co-twins.

As for this clonotype: Its target antigen remains unknown.

The library relied on 5' RACE. The input for every TCR library was approximately 3,500 ng of total RNA. For each sample, cDNA synthesis with SMARTScribe reverse transcriptase was split into eight separate reactions. Unique molecular identifiers containing a 6-nucleotide sample barcode were introduced through template switching during cDNA synthesis. Amplification of TCRalpha and TCRbeta cDNA involved two nested PCRs of 16 and 9 cycles, and each PCR was followed by bead purification. Before amplification, the cDNA was both treated with uracil DNA-glycosylase and purified with the QIAquick PCR purification kit. The second PCR added Illumina TruSeq-compatible adapters along with sample-specific barcodes. TapeStation and Qubit were used to check library quality and concentration, and 4.5 to 6.5 ng of each library was pooled. Pooled libraries were sequenced on an Illumina HiSeq2500 single-index Rapid Run with 2 x 100 bp reads and custom sequencing primers. In the original analysis: UMI-based consensus assembly with MiGEC version 1.2.6 was used to correct PCR and sequencing errors. MiXCR version 2.1.1 was used to carry out V(D)J alignment, clonotype assembly and CDR3 extraction. Gene usage, clonotype sharing and MAIT/NKT TCR abundance were normalised by analysing the top 1000, 10 000 and 20 000 clonotypes per sample. Diversity was computed as the inverse Simpson index with the vegan R package after downsampling to 27 000 UMIs. Paired Mann-Whitney U tests on discordant twin pairs were used, with Benjamini-Hochberg multiple-testing correction. Following TCRdb reprocessing, every CDR3 protein sequence forms one entry, and DNA is not provided. TCRdb's processing, not the study's, gives the V and J calls here. This sample's records show approximately 400,000 distinct CDR3 sequences. 2.4% of the sample comes from the top ten.

From each donor, a roughly 2.5 ml peripheral blood sample was drawn into PAXgene tubes and stored at -80 degrees C. Without T cell sorting, total RNA was isolated from whole blood using the PAXgene blood miRNA kit on an automated QIAcube. Peripheral blood from monozygotic twin pairs concordant or discordant for inflammatory bowel disease was subjected to deep TCRalpha and TCRbeta repertoire profiling with unique molecular barcoding. Smoking habits were recorded for all twin pairs, with individuals classified as current, former or never smokers. CDR1 SGHTA and CDR2 FQGNSA are derived from the germline V gene. From the cysteine up to the phenylalanine, the CDR3 has a length of 12 residues. Only the protein is available.

The clonotype originates from a human donor with ulcerative colitis or Crohn's disease, or a healthy co-twin of an affected twin (not recorded which). Sample: blood. Recombination joined TRBV7-2 with TRBJ2-1. CDR3 sequence: CASSQSTFEQFF.